The 30 T cell receptor beta chains listed next were all sequenced from one sample in a study of early T cells in non-severe SARS-CoV-2 infection. TCRdb used MiXCR to reprocess the 5' RACE reads, holding one entry per CDR3 protein. The sample lists tens of thousands of distinct CDR3 sequences; 8% to 13% were seen once. Sample: whole blood. The receptors stem from an adult who was a healthcare worker with PCR-confirmed SARS-CoV-2 infection or an uninfected control (not recorded which).

This sequence joins TRBV14 and TRBJ2-2, with TRBD1 matching 10 bases. Trimming at V came to 4 bases and at J to 6 bases, leaving 14 bases not matched to a gene. CDR1 is SGHDN and CDR2 is FVKESK in the germline V gene. This CDR3 region has 18 residues. In DNA form, the CDR3 reads TGTGCCAGCAGCCCACGACGTCCGGACAGGGGGTTTGCCGGGGAGCTGTTTTTT. Its translation is CASSPRRPDRGFAGELFF.

The chain links TRBV6-2 or TRBV6-3 to TRBJ1-5; the D gene is possibly TRBD1 (6 bases). V was shortened by 2 bases and J by 6 bases, with 20 bases between the two germline ends. Looked up from germline, CDR1 is MNHEY and CDR2 is SVGEGT. This CDR3 is built from 17 residues. CDR3 sequence: CASSYPQGLDWSQPQHF. As DNA, the CDR3 is TGTGCCAGCAGTTACCCCCAGGGGCTGGACTGGAGTCAGCCCCAGCATTTT.

The chain has TRBV7-9 and TRBJ2-7; TRBD2 might be the D (6 bases). This CDR3 contains 13 residues. Germline V lookup: CDR1 SEHNR, CDR2 FQNEAQ (reference sequence). The germline V and J ends were trimmed by 5 bases and 2 bases, with 10 bases remaining between them. The CDR3 DNA reads TGTGCCAGCAGCCGGGACTCCCCCTACGAGCAGTACTTC. Translated: CASSRDSPYEQYF.

This clonotype was observed many times. The chain uses TRBV7-3 and TRBJ2-7, with D perhaps TRBD1 or TRBD2 (5 bases each). V shed 5 bases and J shed 2 bases, with 16 bases lying between them. The CDR3 totals 15 residues. CDR1 and CDR2 from the germline V gene are SGHTA and FQGTGA. DNA of the CDR3: TGTGCCAGCAGCCGCACCGGGACGGACACCTACGAGCAGTACTTC. Amino acids: CASSRTGTDTYEQYF.

The rearrangement links TRBV20-1 to TRBJ2-1; weak D call: TRBD1 (5 bases). This CDR3 comprises 13 residues. Germline assignment: CDR1 DFQATT and CDR2 SNEGSKA (reference sequence). The CDR3 DNA is TGCAGCGTAACAGGATATTCCTACAATGAGCAGTTCTTC. Amino acids: CSVTGYSYNEQFF.

This clonotype was observed a handful of times. This sequence joins TRBV7-3 and TRBJ2-4, with D perhaps given as TRBD1 or TRBD2 (6 bases each). Trimming shortened V by 5 bases and J by 6 bases, and 14 bases separated the two germline ends. This CDR3 is 14 amino acids long. The germline CDR1 and CDR2 sequences are SGHTA and FQGTGA. The CDR3 DNA follows: TGTGCCAGCAGCAGAGGGGGGTTCGGAAACATTCAGTACTTC. Encoded protein: CASSRGGFGNIQYF.

The rearrangement joins TRBV7-3 to TRBJ2-2; no clear D gene. The germline V and J ends were trimmed by 2 bases and 6 bases, with 1 base remaining between them. The CDR3 is 11 residues long. The germline CDR1 and CDR2 sequences are SGHTA and FQGTGA. CDR3 nucleotide sequence: TGTGCCAGCAGCTTATCCGGGGAGCTGTTTTTT. It is translated as CASSLSGELFF.

In nucleotides, the CDR3 is TGCAGTGCTCAGACTAGCGGGAGAGATACGCAGTATTTT. Translated, it gives CSAQTSGRDTQYF. The gene calls are TRBV20-1 and TRBJ2-3, with 12 bases identical to TRBD2. Germline values: CDR1 DFQATT, CDR2 SNEGSKA (reference sequence). Trimming cost V 5 bases and J 5 bases; bases outside gene matches: 2. CDR3 length: 13 amino acids.

This clonotype was detected only a few times. The rearrangement joins TRBV3-1 to TRBJ1-2; 8 nucleotides agree with TRBD1. The junction had 7 bases not matched to a gene; V was cut back by 3 bases and J by 4 bases. The CDR3 extends over 15 amino acids. Germline V gene lookup returns CDR1 LGHDT and CDR2 YNNKEL (reference sequence). The CDR3 here is CASSQSGQAIYGYTF. The CDR3, as DNA: TGTGCCAGCAGCCAGTCGGGACAGGCAATCTATGGCTACACCTTC.

This clonotype was seen more than once but under ten times. V usage is TRBV10-3 and J usage is TRBJ2-2; 8 bases align to TRBD2. Per germline, CDR1 ENHRY and CDR2 SYGVKD. The CDR3 has 15 amino acids. With V trimmed by 11 bases and J by 6 bases, 14 bases remained unmatched. This CDR3 is CASTAGSGAAGELFF. The CDR3, as DNA: TGTGCCTCGACGGCGGGTAGCGGGGCTGCCGGGGAGCTGTTTTTT.

This clonotype was seen only a few times. V usage is TRBV3-1 and J usage is TRBJ1-1; D is ambiguous. The CDR3 length is 13 residues. Germline lookup yields CDR1 LGHDT and CDR2 YNNKEL (reference sequence). V was trimmed by 2 bases and J by 0 bases, leaving 4 bases between them. CDR3 DNA: TGTGCCAGCAGCCAAAAAATGAACACTGAAGCTTTCTTT. Translation gives CASSQKMNTEAFF.

This clonotype was picked up many times. This rearrangement joins TRBV7-9 to TRBJ1-2; 8 bases agree with TRBD1. Germline V gene sequence: CDR1 SEHNR, CDR2 FQNEAQ (reference sequence). This CDR3 region has 15 residues. V shed 0 bases, J shed 6 bases, and the junction held 6 bases outside the gene matches. As DNA, the CDR3 is TGTGCCAGCAGCTTAGCTGGCAGGGGGCATAATGGCTACACCTTC. Its translation: CASSLAGRGHNGYTF.

This clonotype has a count of ten or more. The J gene is TRBJ1-2, the V gene TRBV5-1; TRBD1 aligns across 9 bases. The CDR3 extends over 14 amino acids. Trimming cost V 3 bases and J 5 bases; bases outside gene matches: 5. The V gene's germline CDR1 is SGHRS and CDR2 YFSETQ. The CDR3 is CASSSGQGRYGYTF. CDR3 bases: TGCGCCAGCAGCTCCGGACAGGGGAGGTATGGCTACACCTTC.

The V gene is TRBV20-1, the J gene TRBJ2-5; D gene uncertain. Germline V lookup: CDR1 DFQATT, CDR2 SNEGSKA (reference sequence). V was cut by 6 bases and J by 1 base, with 15 bases left in between. The CDR3 extends over 14 amino acids. CDR3 amino acids: CSATEARVQETQYF. As DNA, the CDR3 is TGCAGTGCGACCGAAGCTAGGGTCCAAGAGACCCAGTACTTC.

This clonotype was recorded at least ten times. The rearrangement uses TRBV6-1 and TRBJ2-2; D uncertain. The V and J ends lost 2 bases and 6 bases respectively, with 10 bases between them. There are 14 residues in the CDR3. Germline V lookup: CDR1 MNHNS, CDR2 SASEGT. The CDR3 sequence: CASSEILDAGELFF. The CDR3 bases are TGTGCCAGCAGTGAAATTCTCGACGCCGGGGAGCTGTTTTTT.

This clonotype has at least ten counts. V is TRBV28 and J is TRBJ1-6; D is unclear. Germline CDR1 and CDR2: MDHEN and SYDVKM. V gave up 8 bases and J gave up 7 bases, with 21 bases separating them. The CDR3 has 16 amino acids. The CDR3 DNA follows: TGTGCCAGCCGCAGTTTCCGGAGAGGGTCGAATTCACCCCTCCACTTT. Translated, it gives CASRSFRRGSNSPLHF.

This clonotype was recorded at least ten times. This chain links TRBV15 with TRBJ1-3; the D is unclear. V was pared by 2 bases and J by 3 bases, with 8 bases between. This CDR3 contains 14 residues. The V gene's germline CDR1 is LNHNV and CDR2 YYDKDF (reference sequence). For the CDR3, the DNA is TGTGCCACCAGCAGACCCGCCGTTGGAAACACCATATATTTT. As protein: CATSRPAVGNTIYF. Variable domain in full (rest from reference TRBV15 and TRBJ1-3): DAMVIQNPRYQVTQFGKPVTLSCSQTLNHNVMYWYQQKSSQAPKLLFHYYDKDFNNEADTPDNFQSRRPNTSFCFLDIRSPGLGDTAMYLCATSRPAVGNTIYFGEGSWLTVV.

This chain uses TRBV6-6 with TRBJ1-6; D uncertain. In germline, CDR1 is MNHNY, CDR2 SVGAGI (reference sequence). V lost 8 bases and J 1 base, leaving 3 bases between the germline ends. This CDR3 comprises 12 residues. The DNA of the CDR3 is TGTGCCAGCGGTTCCTATAATTCACCCCTCCACTTT. Its protein product is CASGSYNSPLHF.

This clonotype occurred a few times. The rearrangement joins TRBV6-2 or TRBV6-3 to TRBJ2-7; D uncertain. Germline V lookup: CDR1 MNHEY, CDR2 SVGEGT. V was pared by 2 bases and J by 0 bases, with 5 bases between. CDR3 size: 13 residues. CDR3 sequence (DNA): TGTGCCAGCAGTTACATGAGCTCCTACGAGCAGTACTTC. This gives the protein CASSYMSSYEQYF.

The V and J genes are TRBV5-1 and TRBJ2-7; 8 nucleotides match TRBD2. Germline V lookup: CDR1 SGHRS, CDR2 YFSETQ. The CDR3 extends over 16 amino acids. V lost 0 bases and J lost 2; bases outside the gene matches: 7. CDR3 DNA: TGCGCCAGCAGCTTGGCAGGCCGCGGGGGGCCCTACGAGCAGTACTTC. It codes for CASSLAGRGGPYEQYF.

In this sample, this clonotype turned up many times. The J gene is TRBJ2-4, the V gene TRBV10-3, with no clear D. Germline V lookup: CDR1 ENHRY, CDR2 SYGVKD. V lost 6 bases to trimming and J lost 0 bases, with 9 bases between them. The CDR3 is 14 amino acids. The CDR3 loop is CAISDDQAKNIQYF. CDR3 coding DNA: TGTGCCATCAGCGATGACCAAGCCAAAAACATTCAGTACTTC.

This clonotype was recorded at least ten times. The V gene is TRBV7-9, the J gene TRBJ2-3; TRBD2 matches at 7 bases. V trimming: 2 bases; J trimming: 10 bases; junction bases outside the gene matches: 18. Germline CDR1 SEHNR, CDR2 FQNEAQ (reference sequence). CDR3 length equals 17 residues. CDR3 bases: TGTGCCAGCAGCTTAACGTCGGCTAGCGGCTCCCCGTTTCCGCAGTATTTT. It encodes CASSLTSASGSPFPQYF.

This clonotype was found many times. V is TRBV20-1 and J is TRBJ2-1, with TRBD2 as a possible D gene (6 bases). The CDR3 loop spans 15 amino acids. V dropped 2 bases and J dropped 9 bases, with 20 bases sitting between them. Germline assignment: CDR1 DFQATT and CDR2 SNEGSKA (reference sequence). The chain's CDR3 is CSARKDVAVHSEQFF. CDR3 coding DNA: TGCAGTGCTAGAAAGGACGTAGCGGTCCACAGTGAGCAGTTCTTC.

This clonotype was observed at least ten times. The chain is built from TRBV6-2 or TRBV6-3 and TRBJ1-4; 7 bases are a match to TRBD1. V was clipped by 6 bases and J by 4 bases; unmatched bases: 5. This CDR3 has 14 amino acids. Germline V gives CDR1 MNHEY, CDR2 SVGEGT. The CDR3 protein is CASRSRDSNEKLFF. The CDR3 DNA sequence: TGTGCCAGCAGAAGCCGGGACAGTAATGAAAAACTGTTTTTT.

The chain carries TRBV6-2 or TRBV6-3 and TRBJ2-3; TRBD2 matches 7 bases. The germline CDR1 and CDR2 sequences are MNHEY and SVGEGT. This CDR3 is 14 amino acids long. V was pared by 2 bases and J by 5 bases, with 4 bases of the junction left unmatched. The DNA for the CDR3 is TGTGCCAGCAGTTACCGCGGGAGTATAGATACGCAGTATTTT. Its translation: CASSYRGSIDTQYF.

CDR3 region: CASSEGRTAEDTQYF. CDR3 DNA: TGTGCCAGCAGTGAAGGGAGGACAGCAGAAGATACGCAGTATTTT. The gene calls are TRBV6-1 and TRBJ2-3; TRBD1 is a possible D gene (6 bases). From germline, CDR1 is MNHNS and CDR2 SASEGT. This CDR3 contains 15 residues. V was clipped by 1 base and J by 5 bases, with 13 bases between them.

The sample holds many counts of this clonotype. The CDR3 DNA reads as TGTGCCAGCAGCCAAGTTCTAGCGGGGGCCTACAATGAGCAGTTCTTC. The encoded protein is CASSQVLAGAYNEQFF. The chain combines TRBV3-1 with TRBJ2-1, with 10 bases matching TRBD2. The trim removed 1 base at V and 2 bases at J, leaving 2 bases unmatched. Germline CDR1 LGHDT, CDR2 YNNKEL (reference sequence). The CDR3 is 16 amino acids.

The sample holds many counts of this clonotype. This rearrangement joins TRBV6-5 to TRBJ2-7; TRBD1 agrees at 8 bases. The length of the CDR3 is 14 residues. Germline-derived CDR1 and CDR2 are MNHEY and SVGAGI. The ends lost 5 bases at V and 6 bases at J; junction bases unmatched: 9. This CDR3 is CASSASPGGFEQYF. CDR3 sequence (DNA): TGTGCCAGCAGTGCCTCACCAGGGGGCTTCGAGCAGTACTTC.

This clonotype was counted a few times. The chain couples TRBV5-1 to TRBJ2-5, with a possible D match to TRBD2 (5 bases). V was pared by 1 base and J by 5 bases, with 9 bases between. This CDR3 comprises 13 residues. Per the germline V gene, CDR1 is SGHRS and CDR2 is YFSETQ. CDR3 sequence: CASSLTRGETQYF. The CDR3 coding sequence is TGCGCCAGCAGCTTGACTAGAGGCGAGACCCAGTACTTC.

This clonotype has just a few counts. The V gene is TRBV29-1, the J gene TRBJ1-1; tentative D call: TRBD1 (6 bases). CDR3 length: 12 amino acids. Germline CDR1 is SQVTM and CDR2 is ANQGSEA. V dropped 3 bases and J dropped 7 bases, with 12 bases sitting between them. CDR3 residues: CSVEQGTVEAFF. Here the CDR3 DNA reads TGCAGCGTTGAGCAGGGGACGGTTGAAGCTTTCTTT.